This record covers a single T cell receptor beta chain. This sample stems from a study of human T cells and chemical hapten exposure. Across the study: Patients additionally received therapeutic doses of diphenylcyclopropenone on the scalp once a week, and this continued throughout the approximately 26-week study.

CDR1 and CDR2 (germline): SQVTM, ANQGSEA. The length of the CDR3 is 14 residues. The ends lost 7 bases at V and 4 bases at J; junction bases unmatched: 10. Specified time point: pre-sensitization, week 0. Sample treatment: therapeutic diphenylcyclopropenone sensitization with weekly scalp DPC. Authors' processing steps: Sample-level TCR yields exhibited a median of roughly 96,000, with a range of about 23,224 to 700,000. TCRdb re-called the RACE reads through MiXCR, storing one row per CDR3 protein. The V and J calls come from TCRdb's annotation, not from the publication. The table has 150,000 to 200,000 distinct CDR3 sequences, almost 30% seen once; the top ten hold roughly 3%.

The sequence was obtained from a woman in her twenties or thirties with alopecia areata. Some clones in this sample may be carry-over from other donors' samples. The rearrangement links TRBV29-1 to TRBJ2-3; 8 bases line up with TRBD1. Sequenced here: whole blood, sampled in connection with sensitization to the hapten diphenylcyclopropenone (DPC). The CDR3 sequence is CSARQGAESDTQYF. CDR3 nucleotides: TGCAGCGCCCGGCAGGGGGCTGAGTCAGATACGCAGTATTTT.